This T cell receptor beta chain was identified during a study of OX40 agonist ivuxolimab in advanced cancers. Assay used: immunoSEQ multiplex PCR; TCRdb lists only in-frame clones, some missing. Among about 55,000 clones listed, roughly 90% were seen once. For this clone: The same CDR3 is also encoded by other DNA sequences in this sample.

Looked up from germline, CDR1 is SGHRS and CDR2 is YFSETQ. This CDR3 is built from 13 residues. V dropped 3 bases and J dropped 5 bases, with 10 bases sitting between them. The source of this sequence is an adult with an advanced solid tumor such as melanoma, head and neck, liver or kidney cancer. V and J are TRBV5-1 and TRBJ2-3; D perhaps matches TRBD2 (6 bases). Here the sequenced sample was CD4+ or CD8+ T cells sorted from blood, taken in a trial of the OX40 agonist ivuxolimab. The DNA for the CDR3 is TGCGCCAGCAGCTCAAGAGCGGGAGATACGCAGTATTTT. Translation: CASSSRAGDTQYF.